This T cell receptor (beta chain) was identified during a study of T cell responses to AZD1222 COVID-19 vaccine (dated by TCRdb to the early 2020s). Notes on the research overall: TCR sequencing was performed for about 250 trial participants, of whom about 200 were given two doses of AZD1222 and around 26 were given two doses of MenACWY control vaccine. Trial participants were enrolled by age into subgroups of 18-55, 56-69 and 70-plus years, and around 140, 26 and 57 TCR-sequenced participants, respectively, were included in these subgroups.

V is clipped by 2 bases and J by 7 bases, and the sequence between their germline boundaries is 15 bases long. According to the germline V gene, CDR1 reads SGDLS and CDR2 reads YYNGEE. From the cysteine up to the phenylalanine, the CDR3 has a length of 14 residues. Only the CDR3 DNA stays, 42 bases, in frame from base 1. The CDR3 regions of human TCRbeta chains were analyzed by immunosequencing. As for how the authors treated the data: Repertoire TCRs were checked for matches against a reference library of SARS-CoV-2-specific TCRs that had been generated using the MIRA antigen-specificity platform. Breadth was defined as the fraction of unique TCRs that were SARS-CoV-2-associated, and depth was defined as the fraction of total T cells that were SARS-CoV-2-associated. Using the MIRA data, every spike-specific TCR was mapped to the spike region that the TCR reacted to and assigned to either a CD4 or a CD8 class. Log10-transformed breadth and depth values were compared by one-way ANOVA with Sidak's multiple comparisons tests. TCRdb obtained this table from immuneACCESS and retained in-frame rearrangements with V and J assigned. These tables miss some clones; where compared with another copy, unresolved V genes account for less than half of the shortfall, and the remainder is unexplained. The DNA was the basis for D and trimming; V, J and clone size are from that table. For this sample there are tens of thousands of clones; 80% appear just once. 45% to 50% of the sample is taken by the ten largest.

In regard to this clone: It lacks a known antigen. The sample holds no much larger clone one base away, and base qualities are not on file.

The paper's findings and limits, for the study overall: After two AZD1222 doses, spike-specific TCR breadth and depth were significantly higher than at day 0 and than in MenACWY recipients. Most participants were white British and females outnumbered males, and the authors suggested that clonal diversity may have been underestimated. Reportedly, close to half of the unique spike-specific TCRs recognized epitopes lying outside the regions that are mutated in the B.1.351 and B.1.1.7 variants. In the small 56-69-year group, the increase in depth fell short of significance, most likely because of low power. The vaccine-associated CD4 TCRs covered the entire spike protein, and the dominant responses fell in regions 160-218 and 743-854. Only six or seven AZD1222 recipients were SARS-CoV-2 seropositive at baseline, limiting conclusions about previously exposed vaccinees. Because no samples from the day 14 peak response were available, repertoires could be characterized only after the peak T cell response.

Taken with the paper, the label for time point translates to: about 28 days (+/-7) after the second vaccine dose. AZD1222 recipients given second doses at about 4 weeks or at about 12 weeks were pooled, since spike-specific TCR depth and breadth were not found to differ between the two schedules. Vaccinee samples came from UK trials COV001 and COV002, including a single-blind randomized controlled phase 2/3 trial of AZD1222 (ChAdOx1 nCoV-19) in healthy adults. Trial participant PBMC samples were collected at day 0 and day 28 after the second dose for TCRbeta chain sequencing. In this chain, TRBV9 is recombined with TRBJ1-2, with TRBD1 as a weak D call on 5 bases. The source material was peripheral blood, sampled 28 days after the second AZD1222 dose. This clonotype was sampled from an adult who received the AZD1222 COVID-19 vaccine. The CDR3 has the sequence CASSVGGVVGGYTF. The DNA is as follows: TGTGCCAGCAGCGTCGGAGGGGTGGTCGGTGGCTACACCTTC.